This T cell receptor beta chain was recovered during a study of control samples from healthy donors and cancer patients. There are many counts of this clone. The CDR3 is 13 residues long. Germline CDR1 reads MNHEY; CDR2 reads SMNVEV (reference sequence). V dropped 6 bases and J dropped 8 bases, with 11 bases sitting between them. TCRdb's table, derived via immunoSEQ multiplex PCR, lists solely in-frame clones and lacks some. This table has approximately 150,000 clones, 94% appearing once. This TCR derives from a woman aged 18-29 years in good health. The sample consisted of blood. This chain uses TRBV27 with TRBJ1-6, with unresolved D. The CDR3 reads CASSLVGDSPLHF. CDR3 coding DNA: TGTGCCAGCAGCCTGGTCGGCGATTCACCCCTCCACTTT.